This T cell receptor (beta chain) was profiled in a study of CD8+ T cells in alopecia areata. It was cDNA, reverse transcribed from extracted RNA, that served as the sequencing template. Data came from immunoSEQ multiplex PCR; TCRdb stores just in-frame clones and leaves some out. The table lists 120,000 or so clones, 50% to 75% of them singletons. Concerning this clone itself: The antigen remains undetermined.

Study-wide results and limits: Under tofacitinib, fewer expanded CD8+ clones appeared among the top 100 scalp clones. In lesional scalp, particularly from alopecia totalis/universalis, clonality was higher than in normal scalp. Against the mouse data, patients shared TCRs less clearly, possibly for HLA reasons. In blood and scalp, many expanded lesional clones persisted during tofacitinib.

Treatment of the sample: oral pan-JAK inhibitor, 5-10 mg twice daily. From germline, CDR1 is LNHNV and CDR2 YYDKDF (reference sequence). The V end was cut by 5 bases, the J end by 3 bases, with 13 bases between. The CDR3 covers 14 residues. Sequenced here: CD8+ T cells sorted from blood, sampled at week 4, from a patient treated with tofacitinib. The clonotype was recovered from a human donor with alopecia areata. The chain combines TRBV15 with TRBJ2-5; D uncertain. The CDR3 spells CATSPLGSEETQYF. In nucleotides, the CDR3 is TGTGCCACCAGCCCCTTGGGTTCGGAAGAGACCCAGTACTTC.